The 27 T cell receptor beta chains below come from one sample, sequenced in a study of T cell responses to AZD1222 COVID-19 vaccine. Clones were read by immunoSEQ multiplex PCR, and TCRdb kept only the in-frame ones, dropping some. The repertoire has 200,000 or so clones, under 95% of them found once; the top ten carry 1%. The specimen comprised peripheral blood, sampled 28 days after the second AZD1222 dose. The receptors were sampled from an adult who received the AZD1222 COVID-19 vaccine.

This sequence joins TRBV5-4 and TRBJ2-2; D call uncertain. Germline CDR1 SGHNT, CDR2 YYREEE (reference sequence). The V and J ends lost 4 bases and 1 base respectively, with 8 bases between them. This CDR3 comprises 14 residues. The CDR3, as DNA: TGTGCCAGCAGCCTGGCTAGGAACACCGGGGAGCTGTTTTTT. It is translated as CASSLARNTGELFF.

This chain joins TRBV5-1 and TRBJ2-7, with D tentatively TRBD1 (5 bases). The CDR3 consists of 14 residues. Trimming left V 5 bases short and J 1 base short, with 13 bases between. CDR1 is SGHRS and CDR2 is YFSETQ in the germline V gene. CDR3 protein: CASRGETASYEQYF. The CDR3 coding sequence is TGCGCCAGCAGGGGTGAGACAGCGTCCTACGAGCAGTACTTC.

The CDR3 here is CASSGRDRGTVNTEAFF. The DNA for the CDR3 is TGTGCCAGCAGCGGACGGGACAGGGGGACTGTGAACACTGAAGCTTTCTTT. The chain couples TRBV9 to TRBJ1-1, with TRBD1 identical over 11 bases. Unmatched junction bases numbered 7, after V lost 3 bases and J lost 0 bases. In germline, CDR1 is SGDLS, CDR2 YYNGEE. The CDR3 extends over 17 amino acids.

J is TRBJ1-6 and V is TRBV30, with no clear D. CDR3 length: 14 amino acids. The ends were cut back, 3 bases at V and 0 bases at J, with 6 bases in the middle. Germline CDR1 GTSNPN, CDR2 SVGIG (reference sequence). The CDR3 reads CAWSSLSYNSPLHF. DNA of the CDR3: TGTGCCTGGAGCAGCCTCTCCTATAATTCACCCCTCCACTTT.

The V and J genes are TRBV18 and TRBJ2-3; D gene uncertain. The CDR3 loop spans 12 amino acids. Trimming removed 4 bases from V and 2 bases from J, with 4 bases in between. The V gene's germline CDR1 is KGHSH and CDR2 LQKENI. Here the CDR3 DNA reads TGTGCCAGCTCACAATACACAGATACGCAGTATTTT. Its protein product is CASSQYTDTQYF.

The rearrangement links TRBV7-6 to TRBJ1-5, with unresolved D. The CDR3 totals 13 residues. V was shortened by 4 bases and J by 7 bases, with 11 bases between the two germline ends. Germline V CDR1 and CDR2: SGHVS, FNYEAQ. CDR3: CASSSRPGQPQHF. CDR3 sequence (DNA): TGTGCCAGCAGCTCCCGGCCGGGGCAGCCCCAGCATTTT.

Remarks on this clone: At one end, the junction sequence differs from germline, possibly due to a read error. This rearrangement joins TRBV4-2 to TRBJ1-1, with unresolved D. The CDR3 has 12 residues. Germline CDR1 LGHNA, CDR2 YNFKEQ. Here the CDR3 reads CASSQDNHPVYF. Here the CDR3 DNA reads TGTGCCAGCAGCCAAGACAATCACCCCGTGTATTTT.

The rearrangement uses TRBV5-1 and TRBJ2-5; tentative D call: TRBD1 (6 bases). CDR3 length: 13 amino acids. Germline V CDR1 and CDR2: SGHRS, YFSETQ. The V gene lost 3 bases and the J gene lost 5 bases, with 11 bases spanning the gap. CDR3 sequence (DNA): TGCGCCAGCAGCTACAGGGATGGGGAGACCCAGTACTTC. Translation gives CASSYRDGETQYF.

CDR3: CASSEISGGSGTEEYEQYF. The CDR3 coding sequence is TGTGCCAGCAGTGAAATTTCCGGAGGCTCCGGGACAGAGGAATACGAGCAGTACTTC. The chain joins TRBV2 to TRBJ2-7; 7 positions agree with TRBD1. The CDR3 is 19 residues long. Losses at the gene ends were 2 bases for V and 4 bases for J; bases not matched to a gene: 20. The germline gives CDR1 SNHLY, CDR2 FYNNEI.

The chain links TRBV2 to TRBJ2-5, with a tentative D call TRBD2 (7 bases). The CDR3 is 14 residues long. Germline V gene sequence: CDR1 SNHLY, CDR2 FYNNEI. V dropped 2 bases and J dropped 7 bases, with 14 bases sitting between them. The CDR3 reads CASSEYGGAVTQYF. For the CDR3, the DNA is TGTGCCAGCAGTGAATATGGGGGGGCGGTGACCCAGTACTTC.

CDR3 sequence: CASKFGGQFSYNEQFF. Here the CDR3 DNA reads TGTGCCAGCAAATTTGGCGGACAGTTCTCCTACAATGAGCAGTTCTTC. V and J are TRBV27 and TRBJ2-1; tentative D call: TRBD1 (6 bases). This CDR3 is 16 amino acids long. V lost 7 bases, J lost 0 bases, and 16 bases lay in between. Germline CDR1 and CDR2: MNHEY and SMNVEV (reference sequence).

The genes are TRBV2 and TRBJ1-2; D is undetermined. The CDR3 has 13 residues. V was clipped by 3 bases and J by 2 bases, with 7 bases between them. Germline lookup yields CDR1 SNHLY and CDR2 FYNNEI. The CDR3: CASSERHNYGYTF. Here the CDR3 DNA reads TGTGCCAGCAGTGAGCGACACAACTATGGCTACACCTTC.

V usage is TRBV29-1 and J usage is TRBJ1-4; possibly TRBD1 for D (5 bases). From germline, CDR1 is SQVTM and CDR2 ANQGSEA. Deletions cut 7 bases from V and 4 bases from J, with 10 bases between. This CDR3 spans 12 amino acids. This chain's CDR3 is CSGGTDNEKLFF. As DNA, the CDR3 is TGCAGCGGCGGGACGGATAATGAAAAACTGTTTTTT. Combining the CDR3 with reference TRBV29-1 and TRBJ1-4 gives the whole variable domain SAVISQKPSRDICQRGTSLTIQCQVDSQVTMMFWYRQQPGQSLTLIATANQGSEATYESGFVIDKFPISRPNLTFSTLTVSNMSPEDSSIYLCSGGTDNEKLFFGSGTQLSVL.

This rearrangement joins TRBV6-6 to TRBJ2-2, with D possibly TRBD1 on 6 matching bases. The CDR3 is 15 amino acids. Trimming shortened V by 5 bases and J by 1 base, and 11 bases separated the two germline ends. The germline V gene has CDR1 MNHNY and CDR2 SVGAGI (reference sequence). The CDR3 DNA is TGTGCCAGCAGTAAAGGGACAATGAACACCGGGGAGCTGTTTTTT. The encoded protein is CASSKGTMNTGELFF.

This chain connects TRBV9 to TRBJ2-6; D unresolved. This CDR3 has 14 amino acids. Per germline, CDR1 SGDLS and CDR2 YYNGEE. With 4 bases removed from V and 0 bases from J, the gap between germline ends came to 5 bases. CDR3 protein: CASSPGSGANVLTF. The DNA of the CDR3 is TGTGCCAGCAGCCCCGGCTCTGGGGCCAACGTCCTGACTTTC.

The V call is TRBV7-7, the J call TRBJ2-1; 12 bases map to TRBD2. The CDR3 contains 16 residues. The V and J ends lost 1 base and 9 bases, in that order; junction bases with no gene match: 7. Per germline, CDR1 SSHAT and CDR2 FNYEAQ (reference sequence). The CDR3 reads CASSLDIPSGGVEQFF. CDR3 bases: TGTGCCAGCAGCTTAGACATCCCTAGCGGGGGGGTTGAGCAGTTCTTC.

CDR3 in amino acids: CASSAGHSGEQYF. Here the CDR3 DNA reads TGTGCCAGCAGCGCTGGCCACAGCGGGGAGCAGTACTTC. J is TRBJ2-7 and V is TRBV9, with TRBD2 as a possible D gene (6 bases). Germline CDR1 reads SGDLS; CDR2 reads YYNGEE. The CDR3 has 13 residues. V lost 3 bases to trimming and J lost 7 bases, with 14 bases between them.

The gene calls are TRBV15 and TRBJ1-6; D call uncertain. The CDR3 spans 17 residues. Deletions cut 0 bases from V and 5 bases from J, with 14 bases between. CDR1 and CDR2 (germline): LNHNV, YYDKDF (reference sequence). The CDR3 nucleotides are TGTGCCACCAGCAGAGATCGGTTTTTTGAGAATAATTCACCCCTCCACTTT. It translates to CATSRDRFFENNSPLHF.

The rearrangement links TRBV3-1 (or the pseudogene TRBV3-2) to TRBJ1-1; no firm D call. Trimming removed 4 bases from V and 1 base from J, with 10 bases in between. The CDR3 has 14 residues. Germline V CDR1 and CDR2: LGHDT, YNNKEL (reference sequence). CDR3: CASSLKAKNTEAFF. DNA for the CDR3: TGTGCCAGCAGCCTCAAGGCGAAGAACACTGAAGCTTTCTTT.

V usage is TRBV4-1 and J usage is TRBJ2-2; TRBD1 aligns across 8 bases. Germline V gives CDR1 MGHRA, CDR2 YSYEKL. V gave up 7 bases and J gave up 1 base; unmatched junction bases: 2. This CDR3 region has 14 residues. Here the CDR3 reads CASKGTGNTGELFF. Here the CDR3 DNA reads TGCGCCAGCAAAGGGACAGGGAACACCGGGGAGCTGTTTTTT.

The chain uses TRBV10-3 and TRBJ2-2; D perhaps matches TRBD1 (5 bases). CDR3 size: 12 residues. V was clipped by 11 bases and J by 6 bases, with 13 bases between them. Germline CDR1 and CDR2: ENHRY and SYGVKD. CDR3 sequence (DNA): TGTGCCCACAGGAACGGAGCCGGGGAGCTGTTTTTT. Residues: CAHRNGAGELFF.

The V gene is TRBV19, the J gene TRBJ1-2, with 7 bases identical to TRBD1. The germline V gene has CDR1 LNHDA and CDR2 SQIVND (reference sequence). CDR3 size: 15 residues. The V segment lost 6 bases and the J segment 6 bases; nucleotides outside the gene matches: 13. CDR3 nucleotide sequence: TGTGCCAGTAGAGAGGGGACAGCAGAGGCTCATGGCTACACCTTC. It yields the protein CASREGTAEAHGYTF.

The chain recombines TRBV7-3 with TRBJ2-3; a possible D gene is TRBD2 (6 bases). V shed 7 bases and J shed 3 bases, with 14 bases lying between them. CDR3 length equals 14 residues. Per germline, CDR1 SGHTA and CDR2 FQGTGA. The CDR3 bases are TGTGCCAGCAACCAAGACGGGGGAACAGATACGCAGTATTTT. This translates into CASNQDGGTDTQYF.

The genes are TRBV16 and TRBJ1-5; 8 nucleotides line up with TRBD1. The CDR3 spans 13 residues. Trimming cost V 4 bases and J 4 bases; bases outside gene matches: 0. From germline, CDR1 is KGHSY and CDR2 FQNENV. The CDR3 reads CASSRQGNQPQHF. In DNA form, the CDR3 reads TGTGCCAGCAGCCGACAGGGGAATCAGCCCCAGCATTTT.

This clone has just one count. J is TRBJ2-7 and V is TRBV7-2; possible D gene TRBD2, 6 bases. The germline V gene has CDR1 SGHTA and CDR2 FQGNSA. V was cut by 5 bases and J by 1 base, with 15 bases left in between. There are 15 residues in the CDR3. The CDR3 DNA sequence: TGTGCCAGCAGCCTCGGGACTCTTCGATCCTACGAGCAGTACTTC. This gives the protein CASSLGTLRSYEQYF.

This chain uses TRBV2 with TRBJ1-1; TRBD1 is a possible D gene (6 bases). This CDR3 comprises 15 residues. Germline V lookup: CDR1 SNHLY, CDR2 FYNNEI. V lost 4 bases and J 1 base, leaving 13 bases between the germline ends. Written as DNA, the CDR3 is TGTGCCAGCAGTGTGAAGTCCAGGGGGAACACTGAAGCTTTCTTT. Encoded protein: CASSVKSRGNTEAFF.

This clone was found once. The genes are TRBV4-1 and TRBJ2-1; the D gene could be TRBD1 or TRBD2 (6 bases each). Germline CDR1 and CDR2: MGHRA and YSYEKL. The CDR3 loop spans 19 amino acids. Trimming removed 1 base at V and 4 bases at J, with 23 bases between. DNA for the CDR3: TGCGCCAGCAGCCAAGTAGGGGGGCGACGCAGGGAGGCGTACAATGAGCAGTTCTTC. Translated, it gives CASSQVGGRRREAYNEQFF.